This T cell receptor beta chain was identified during a study of CD4+ T cells in melanoma (dated by TCRdb to between 2020 and 2023). Turning to the overall study: The study examined neoantigen-specific CD4+ T cells in human melanoma. The paper's findings and limits, for the study overall: The report described a correlation between neoantigen-specific CD4+ T cells and the function of CD8+ T cells, macrophages and B cells. Neoantigen-specific CD4+ T cells in melanoma were reported to have a range of differentiation states.

Library creation used the immunoSEQ multiplex PCR assay. Imported from immuneACCESS, the table was reduced by TCRdb to in-frame sequences with V and J called. These copies leave out some clones; in studies compared against another copy, an unresolved V gene accounts for under half, and the cause of the remainder is not known. The sample table holds approximately 47,000 clones, of which about 91% were seen once. The top ten constitute about 11% of the sample. The donors were people with melanoma. On this clone itself: The antigen it recognizes is unknown. Within one base of it there is no much larger clone, and no base qualities were kept.

V loses 1 base, J loses 3 bases, and the germline ends lie 13 bases apart. CDR1 and CDR2 are read off the germline V gene as MNHNS and SASEGT. Including the terminal cysteine and phenylalanine, the CDR3 comprises 15 residues. The entry retains the CDR3 DNA only, 45 bases that are in frame from base 1. The chain is assembled from TRBV6-1 and TRBJ2-7, and perhaps TRBD2 as D gene, on 5 matching bases. The material sequenced was peripheral blood. The receptor was derived from a human donor with melanoma. The nucleotide sequence reads as follows: TGTGCCAGCAGTGAAGAAAGGACTGAGTTCTACGAGCAGTACTTC. This gives the protein CASSEERTEFYEQYF.